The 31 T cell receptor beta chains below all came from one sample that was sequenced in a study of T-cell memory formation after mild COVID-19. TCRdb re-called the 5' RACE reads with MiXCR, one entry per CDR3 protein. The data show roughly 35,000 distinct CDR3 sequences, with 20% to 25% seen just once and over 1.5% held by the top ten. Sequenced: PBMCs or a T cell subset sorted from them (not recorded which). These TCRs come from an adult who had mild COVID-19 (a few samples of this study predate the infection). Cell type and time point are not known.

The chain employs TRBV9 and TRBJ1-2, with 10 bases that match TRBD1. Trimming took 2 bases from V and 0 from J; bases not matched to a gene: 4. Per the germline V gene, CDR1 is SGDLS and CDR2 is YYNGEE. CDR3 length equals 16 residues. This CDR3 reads CASSVGGQGTNYGYTF. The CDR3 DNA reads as TGTGCCAGCAGCGTCGGGGGACAGGGGACTAACTATGGCTACACCTTC.

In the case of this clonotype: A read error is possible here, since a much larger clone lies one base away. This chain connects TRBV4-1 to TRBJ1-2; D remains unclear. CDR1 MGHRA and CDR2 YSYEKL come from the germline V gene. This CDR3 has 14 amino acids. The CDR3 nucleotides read TGCGCCAGCAGACAAGATTTGGGGTGGTATGGCTACACCTTC. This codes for CASRQDLGWYGYTF.

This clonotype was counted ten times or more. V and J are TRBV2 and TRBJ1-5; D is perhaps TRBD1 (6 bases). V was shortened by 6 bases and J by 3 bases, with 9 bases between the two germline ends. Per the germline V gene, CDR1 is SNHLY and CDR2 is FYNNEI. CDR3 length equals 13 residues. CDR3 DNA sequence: TGTGCCAGCAGGAGACAGGCCAATCAGCCCCAGCATTTT. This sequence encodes CASRRQANQPQHF.

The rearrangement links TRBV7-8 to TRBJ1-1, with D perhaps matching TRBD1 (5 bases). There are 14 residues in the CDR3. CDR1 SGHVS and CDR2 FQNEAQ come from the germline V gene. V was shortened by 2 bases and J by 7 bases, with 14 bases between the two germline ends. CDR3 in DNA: TGTGCCAGCAGCTTACTGCTCAGGGATATTGAAGCTTTCTTT. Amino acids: CASSLLLRDIEAFF. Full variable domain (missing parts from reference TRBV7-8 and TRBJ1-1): GAGVSQSPRYKVAKRGQDVALRCDPISGHVSLFWYQQALGQGPEFLTYFQNEAQLDKSGLPSDRFFAERPEGSVSTLKIQRTQQEDSAVYLCASSLLLRDIEAFFGQGTRLTVV.

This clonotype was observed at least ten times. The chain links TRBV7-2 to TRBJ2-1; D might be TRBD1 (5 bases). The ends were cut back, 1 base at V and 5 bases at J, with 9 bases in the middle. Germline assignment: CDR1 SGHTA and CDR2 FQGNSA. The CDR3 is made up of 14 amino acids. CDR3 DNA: TGTGCCAGCAGCTTAGTGGAAGGGGACAATGAGCAGTTCTTC. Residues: CASSLVEGDNEQFF.

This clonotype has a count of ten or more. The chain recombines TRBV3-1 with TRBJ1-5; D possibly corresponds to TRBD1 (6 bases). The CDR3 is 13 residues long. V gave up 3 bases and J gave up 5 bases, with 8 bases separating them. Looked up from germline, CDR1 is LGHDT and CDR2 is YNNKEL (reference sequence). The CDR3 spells CASSQWTDQPQHF. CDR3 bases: TGTGCCAGCAGCCAGTGGACAGATCAGCCCCAGCATTTT.

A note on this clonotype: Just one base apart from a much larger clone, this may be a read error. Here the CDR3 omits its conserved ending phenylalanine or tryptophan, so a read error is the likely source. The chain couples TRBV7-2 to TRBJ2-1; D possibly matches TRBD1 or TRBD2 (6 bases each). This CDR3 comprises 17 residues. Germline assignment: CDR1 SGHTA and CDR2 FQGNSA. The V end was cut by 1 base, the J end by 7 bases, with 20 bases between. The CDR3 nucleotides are TGTGCCAGCAGCTTAGGACCCCCAGGAGGGGGTCTGAATGAGCAGTTCTTA. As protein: CASSLGPPGGGLNEQFL.

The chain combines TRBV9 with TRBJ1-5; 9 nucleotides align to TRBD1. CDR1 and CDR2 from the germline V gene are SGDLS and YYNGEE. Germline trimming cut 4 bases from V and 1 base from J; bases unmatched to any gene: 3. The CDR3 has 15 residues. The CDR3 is CASSTGQGSNQPQHF. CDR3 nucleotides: TGTGCCAGCAGCACCGGACAGGGGAGCAATCAGCCCCAGCATTTT.

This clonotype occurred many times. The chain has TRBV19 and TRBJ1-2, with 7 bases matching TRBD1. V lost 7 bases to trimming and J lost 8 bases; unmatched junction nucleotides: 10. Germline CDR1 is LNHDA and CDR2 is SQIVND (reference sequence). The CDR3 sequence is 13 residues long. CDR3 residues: CASKSLGGLGYTF. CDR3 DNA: TGTGCCAGTAAAAGCCTAGGGGGCCTCGGCTACACCTTC. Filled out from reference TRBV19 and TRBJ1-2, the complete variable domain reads DGGITQSPKYLFRKEGQNVTLSCEQNLNHDAMYWYRQDPGQGLRLIYYSQIVNDFQKGDIAEGYSVSREKKESFPLTVTSAQKNPTAFYLCASKSLGGLGYTFGSGTRLTVV.

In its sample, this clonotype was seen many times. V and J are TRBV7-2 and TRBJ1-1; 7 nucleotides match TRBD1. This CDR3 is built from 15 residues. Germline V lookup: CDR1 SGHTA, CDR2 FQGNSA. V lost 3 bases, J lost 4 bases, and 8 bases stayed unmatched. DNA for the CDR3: TGTGCCAGCAGCTTCCAAAACGCAGGGGGCACTGAAGCTTTCTTT. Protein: CASSFQNAGGTEAFF.

CDR3 protein: CASSLPEGGDTQYF. Written as DNA, the CDR3 is TGTGCCAGCAGCTTGCCGGAGGGGGGGGATACGCAGTATTTT. The chain carries TRBV7-9 and TRBJ2-3; possible D gene TRBD2, 7 bases. This CDR3 comprises 14 residues. V lost 3 bases, J lost 6 bases, and 13 bases lay in between. Germline V gene lookup returns CDR1 SEHNR and CDR2 FQNEAQ (reference sequence).

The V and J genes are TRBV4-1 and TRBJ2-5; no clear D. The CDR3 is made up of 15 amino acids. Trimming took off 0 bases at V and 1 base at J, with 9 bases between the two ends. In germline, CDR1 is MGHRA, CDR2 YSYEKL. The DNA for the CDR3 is TGCGCCAGCAGCCAAGATATCTACTCCCAAGAGACCCAGTACTTC. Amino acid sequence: CASSQDIYSQETQYF.

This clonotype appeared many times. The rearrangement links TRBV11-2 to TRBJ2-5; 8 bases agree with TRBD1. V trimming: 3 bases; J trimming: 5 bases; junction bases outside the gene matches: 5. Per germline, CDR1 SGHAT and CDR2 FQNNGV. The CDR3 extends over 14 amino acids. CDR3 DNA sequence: TGTGCCAGCAGCTTGGGCAGGGGGCATGAGACCCAGTACTTC. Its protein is CASSLGRGHETQYF.

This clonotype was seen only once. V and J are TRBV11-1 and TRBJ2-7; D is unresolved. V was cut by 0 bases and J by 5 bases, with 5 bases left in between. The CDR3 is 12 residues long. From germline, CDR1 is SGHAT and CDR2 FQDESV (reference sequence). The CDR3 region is CASSLAYNEQYF. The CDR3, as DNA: TGTGCCAGCAGCTTAGCGTATAACGAGCAGTACTTC. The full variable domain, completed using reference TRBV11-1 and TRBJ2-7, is EAEVAQSPRYKITEKSQAVAFWCDPISGHATLYWYRQILGQGPELLVQFQDESVVDDSQLPKDRFSAERLKGVDSTLKIQPAELGDSAMYLCASSLAYNEQYFGPGTRLTVT.

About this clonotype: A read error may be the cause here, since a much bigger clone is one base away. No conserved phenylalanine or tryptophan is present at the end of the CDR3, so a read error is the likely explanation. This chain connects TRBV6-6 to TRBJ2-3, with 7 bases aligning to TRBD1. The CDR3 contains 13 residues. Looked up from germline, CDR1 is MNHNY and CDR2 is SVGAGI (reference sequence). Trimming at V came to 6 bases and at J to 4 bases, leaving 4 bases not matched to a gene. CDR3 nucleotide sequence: TGTGCCAGCAGCCGAGGACAGGCAGATACGCAGTATTGT. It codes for CASSRGQADTQYC.

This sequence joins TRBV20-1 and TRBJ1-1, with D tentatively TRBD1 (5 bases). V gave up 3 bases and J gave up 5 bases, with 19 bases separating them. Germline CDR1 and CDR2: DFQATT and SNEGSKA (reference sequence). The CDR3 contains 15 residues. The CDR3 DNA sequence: TGCAGTGCTAGTGCTCTGGGGCAGGGAGGGACTGAAGCTTTCTTT. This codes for CSASALGQGGTEAFF.

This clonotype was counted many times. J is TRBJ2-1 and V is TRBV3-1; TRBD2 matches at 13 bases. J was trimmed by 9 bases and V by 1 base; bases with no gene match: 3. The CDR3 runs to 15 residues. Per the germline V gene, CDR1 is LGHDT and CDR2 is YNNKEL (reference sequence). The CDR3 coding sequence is TGTGCCAGCAGCCAAGGACTAGCGGGAGGCACTGAGCAGTTCTTC. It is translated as CASSQGLAGGTEQFF.

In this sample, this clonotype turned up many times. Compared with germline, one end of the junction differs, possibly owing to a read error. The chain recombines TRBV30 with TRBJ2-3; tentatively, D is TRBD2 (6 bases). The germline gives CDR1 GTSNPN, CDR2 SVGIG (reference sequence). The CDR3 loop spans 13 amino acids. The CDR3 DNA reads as TGCGCTGGGTACGGGAGTTTGACAGATACGCAGTATTTT. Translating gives CAGYGSLTDTQYF.

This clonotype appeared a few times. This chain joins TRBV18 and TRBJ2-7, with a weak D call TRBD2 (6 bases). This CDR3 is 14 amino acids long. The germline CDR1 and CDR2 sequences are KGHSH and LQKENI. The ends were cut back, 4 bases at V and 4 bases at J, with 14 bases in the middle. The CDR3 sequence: CASSHITSRYEQYF. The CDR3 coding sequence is TGTGCCAGCTCACACATAACTAGCAGGTACGAGCAGTACTTC. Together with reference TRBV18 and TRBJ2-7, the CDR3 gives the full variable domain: NAGVMQNPRHLVRRRGQEARLRCSPMKGHSHVYWYRQLPEEGLKFMVYLQKENIIDESGMPKERFSAEFPKEGPSILRIQQVVRGDSAAYFCASSHITSRYEQYFGPGTRLTVT.

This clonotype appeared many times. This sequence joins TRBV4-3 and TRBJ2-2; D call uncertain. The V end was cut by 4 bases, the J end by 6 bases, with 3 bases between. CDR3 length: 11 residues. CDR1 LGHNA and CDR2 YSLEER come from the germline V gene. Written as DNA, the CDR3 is TGCGCCAGCAGCCGGGCCGGGGAGCTGTTTTTT. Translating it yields CASSRAGELFF.

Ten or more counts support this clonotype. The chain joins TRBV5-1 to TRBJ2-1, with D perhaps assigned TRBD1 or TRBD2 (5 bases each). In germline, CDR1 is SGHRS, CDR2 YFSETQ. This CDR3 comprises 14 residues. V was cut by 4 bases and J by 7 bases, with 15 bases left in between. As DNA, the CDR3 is TGCGCCAGCAGCGGGGGTAATGGTGTTAATGAGCAGTTCTTC. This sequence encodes CASSGGNGVNEQFF.

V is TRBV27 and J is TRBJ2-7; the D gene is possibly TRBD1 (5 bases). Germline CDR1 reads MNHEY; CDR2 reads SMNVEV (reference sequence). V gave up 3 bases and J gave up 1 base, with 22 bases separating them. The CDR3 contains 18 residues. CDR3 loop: CASSLSSDSWPGSYEQYF. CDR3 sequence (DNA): TGTGCCAGCAGTTTGAGTTCAGACAGTTGGCCTGGATCCTACGAGCAGTACTTC.

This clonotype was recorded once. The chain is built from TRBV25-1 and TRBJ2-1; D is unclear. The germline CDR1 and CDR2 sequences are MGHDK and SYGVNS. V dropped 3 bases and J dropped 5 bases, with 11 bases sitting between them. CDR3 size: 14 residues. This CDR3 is CASSDGAENNEQFF. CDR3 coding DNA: TGTGCCAGCAGTGATGGTGCCGAGAACAATGAGCAGTTCTTC.

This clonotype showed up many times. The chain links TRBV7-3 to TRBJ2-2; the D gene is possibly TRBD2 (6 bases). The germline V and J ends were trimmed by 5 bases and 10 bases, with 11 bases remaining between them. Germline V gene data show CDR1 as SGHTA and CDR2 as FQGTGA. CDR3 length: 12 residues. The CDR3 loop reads CASSPPGEELFF. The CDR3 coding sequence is TGTGCCAGCAGCCCTCCGGGAGAGGAGCTGTTTTTT.

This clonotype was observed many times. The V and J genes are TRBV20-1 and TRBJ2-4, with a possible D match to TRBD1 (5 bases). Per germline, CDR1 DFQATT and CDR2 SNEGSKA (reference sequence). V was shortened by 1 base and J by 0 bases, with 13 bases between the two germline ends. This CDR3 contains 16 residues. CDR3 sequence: CSARASGHIAKNIQYF. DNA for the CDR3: TGCAGTGCTAGAGCCTCAGGACACATAGCCAAAAACATTCAGTACTTC.

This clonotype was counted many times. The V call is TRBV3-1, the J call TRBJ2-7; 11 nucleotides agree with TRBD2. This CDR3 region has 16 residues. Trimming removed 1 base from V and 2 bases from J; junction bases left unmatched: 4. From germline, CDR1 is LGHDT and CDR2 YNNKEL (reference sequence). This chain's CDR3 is CASSQGQLAGAYEQYF. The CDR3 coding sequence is TGTGCCAGCAGCCAAGGTCAACTAGCGGGGGCCTACGAGCAGTACTTC.

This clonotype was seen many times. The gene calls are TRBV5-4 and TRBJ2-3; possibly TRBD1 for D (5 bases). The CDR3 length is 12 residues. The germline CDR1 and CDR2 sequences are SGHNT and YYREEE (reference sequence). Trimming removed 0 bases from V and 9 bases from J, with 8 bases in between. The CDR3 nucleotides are TGTGCCAGCAGCTTGGACAAGGGGACGCAGTATTTT. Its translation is CASSLDKGTQYF.

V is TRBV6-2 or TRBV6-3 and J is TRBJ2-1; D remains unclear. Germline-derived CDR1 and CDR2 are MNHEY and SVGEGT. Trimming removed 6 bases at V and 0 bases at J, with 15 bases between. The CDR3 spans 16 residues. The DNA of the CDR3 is TGTGCCAGCAGCAACTCGGTTGCCTACTCCTACAATGAGCAGTTCTTC. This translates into CASSNSVAYSYNEQFF.

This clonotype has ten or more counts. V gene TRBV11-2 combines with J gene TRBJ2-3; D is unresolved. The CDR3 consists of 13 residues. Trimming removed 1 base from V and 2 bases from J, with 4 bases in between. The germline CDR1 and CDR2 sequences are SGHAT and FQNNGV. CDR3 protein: CASSLAYTDTQYF. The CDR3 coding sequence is TGTGCCAGCAGCTTAGCCTACACAGATACGCAGTATTTT.

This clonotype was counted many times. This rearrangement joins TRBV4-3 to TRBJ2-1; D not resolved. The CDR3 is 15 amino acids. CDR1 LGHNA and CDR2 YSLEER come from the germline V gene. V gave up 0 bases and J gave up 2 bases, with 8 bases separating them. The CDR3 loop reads CASSQEGRTYNEQFF. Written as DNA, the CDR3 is TGCGCCAGCAGCCAAGAGGGCCGGACCTACAATGAGCAGTTCTTC.

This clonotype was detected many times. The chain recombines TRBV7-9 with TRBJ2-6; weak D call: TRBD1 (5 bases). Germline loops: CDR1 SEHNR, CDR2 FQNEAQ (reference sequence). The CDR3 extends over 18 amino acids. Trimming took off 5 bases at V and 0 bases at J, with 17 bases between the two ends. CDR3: CASSLGHLTSSGANVLTF. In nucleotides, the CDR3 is TGTGCCAGCAGCCTCGGACATCTGACAAGCTCTGGGGCCAACGTCCTGACTTTC.